Listed below are T cell receptor beta chains from one sample, sequenced in a study of blood T cell repertoires in COVID-19. Clones were sequenced by immunoSEQ multiplex PCR, and TCRdb holds only the in-frame ones, with some missing. The sample has around 30,000 clones, approximately 80% seen once. Sequenced: peripheral blood. The receptors come from a woman older than 75 with acute or convalescent COVID-19. Each CDR3 is given with its conserved first and last residue. A D gene is named only where the DNA matches it firmly. The listing skips clone size in some rows; elsewhere it reads once, few, many or a size class.

TRBD1 | 14 | - | TRBJ1-2 | TRBV4-3 | CASSQDGQGGGYTF | TGCGCCAGCAGCCAAGATGGACAGGGAGGGGGCTACACCTTC
- | 12 | - | TRBJ2-3 | TRBV19 | CASSTRTDTQYF | TGTGCCAGTTCTACCCGCACAGATACGCAGTATTTT
TRBD2 | 18 | - | TRBJ2-1 | TRBV3-1/TRBV3-2 | CASSQDRASGGTYNEQFF | TGTGCCAGCAGCCAAGATCGGGCTAGCGGGGGGACCTACAATGAGCAGTTCTTC
- | 15 | - | TRBJ2-7 | TRBV2 | CASSEFWQIRYEQYF | TGTGCCAGCAGTGAGTTCTGGCAGATACGCTACGAGCAGTACTTC
- | 15 | once | TRBJ2-2 | TRBV25-1 | CASSDETKRTGELFF | TGTGCCAGCAGTGATGAGACTAAAAGAACCGGGGAGCTGTTTTTT
TRBD1 | 14 | once | TRBJ1-1 | TRBV18 | CASSADRTNTEAFF | TGTGCCAGCTCAGCGGACAGGACGAACACTGAAGCTTTCTTT
- | 13 | once | TRBJ2-7 | TRBV2 | CASGVSRDREQYF | TGTGCCAGCGGTGTCAGCAGGGATAGGGAGCAGTACTTC
- | 14 | - | TRBJ2-7 | TRBV7-8 | CASSLGLVPYEQYF | TGTGCCAGCAGCTTAGGTCTAGTTCCCTACGAGCAGTACTTC
- | 12 | - | TRBJ1-1 | TRBV24-1 | CATEGENTEAFF | TGTGCCACCGAGGGAGAGAACACTGAAGCTTTCTTT
- | 15 | - | TRBJ1-1 | TRBV11-3 | CASSPKGRGPTEAFF | TGTGCCAGCAGCCCGAAGGGAAGGGGCCCCACTGAAGCTTTCTTT
- | 14 | - | TRBJ1-2 | TRBV5-1 | CASSTQGRQSGYTF | TGCGCCAGCAGCACTCAGGGGCGTCAAAGTGGCTACACCTTC
- | 12 | - | TRBJ1-4 | TRBV2 | CASGVGREKLFF | TGTGCCAGCGGGGTGGGGCGAGAAAAACTGTTTTTT
- | 13 | - | TRBJ1-2 | TRBV2 | CASSSPRARGYTF | TGTGCCAGCAGTTCTCCGCGGGCGAGGGGCTACACCTTC
TRBD1 | 16 | - | TRBJ1-5 | TRBV2 | CASSDGTGGVSQPQHF | TGTGCCAGCAGTGACGGGACAGGGGGGGTCAGCCAGCCCCAGCATTTT
TRBD1 | 14 | - | TRBJ1-3 | TRBV28 | CASRQGAGGNTIYF | TGTGCCAGCAGACAGGGGGCAGGGGGAAACACCATATATTTT
- | 15 | - | TRBJ2-2 | TRBV3-1/TRBV3-2 | CASSQIGGSTGELFF | TGTGCCAGCAGCCAAATTGGGGGGTCCACCGGGGAGCTGTTTTTT
TRBD1 | 14 | - | TRBJ1-2 | TRBV7-9 | CASRRSTGARGYTF | TGTGCCAGCCGCCGATCGACAGGGGCTCGAGGCTACACCTTC
- | 14 | - | TRBJ1-1 | TRBV5-1 | CASSLDQGVTEAFF | TGCGCCAGCAGCTTGGATCAGGGTGTCACTGAAGCTTTCTTT
TRBD2 | 14 | once | TRBJ2-3 | TRBV7-2 | CASSHGGEGDTQYF | TGTGCCAGCAGCCATGGGGGGGAGGGAGATACGCAGTATTTT
TRBD1 | 15 | once | TRBJ1-1 | TRBV11-2 | CASSLGQGAQPEAFF | TGTGCCAGCAGCTTAGGCCAGGGGGCGCAGCCTGAAGCTTTCTTT
- | 16 | - | TRBJ1-3 | TRBV15 | CATSRPGRPSGNTIYF | TGTGCCACCAGCAGACCCGGGAGACCCTCTGGAAACACCATATATTTT
TRBD1 | 15 | - | TRBJ1-4 | TRBV5-1 | CASRVTGATNEKLFF | TGCGCCAGCAGAGTTACAGGGGCAACTAATGAAAAACTGTTTTTT
TRBD1 | 16 | - | TRBJ1-4 | TRBV28 | CASSTRDRGTQGKLFF | TGTGCCAGCAGTACCCGCGACAGGGGTACCCAAGGAAAACTGTTTTTT
TRBD2 | 14 | - | TRBJ2-3 | TRBV28 | CASSLTSGKYTQYF | TGTGCCAGCAGTCTTACTAGCGGGAAATATACGCAGTATTTT
- | 15 | - | TRBJ2-3 | TRBV7-6 | CASSLQGGSTDTQYF | TGTGCCAGCAGCTTACAGGGTGGGAGCACAGATACGCAGTATTTT
- | 14 | - | TRBJ2-2 | TRBV7-2 | CASSPDRNTGELFF | TGTGCCAGCAGCCCGGACAGGAACACCGGGGAGCTGTTTTTT
TRBD1 | 15 | - | TRBJ1-4 | TRBV7-9 | CASSFWTGNNEKLFF | TGTGCCAGCAGCTTTTGGACAGGGAATAATGAAAAACTGTTTTTT
- | 16 | - | TRBJ1-5 | TRBV28 | CASSRPGGLSNQPQHF | TGTGCCAGCAGCCGCCCGGGGGGATTGAGCAATCAGCCCCAGCATTTT
- | 16 | - | TRBJ2-7 | TRBV5-5 | CASSLVQTAGSYEQYF | TGTGCCAGCAGCTTGGTTCAGACCGCGGGTAGCTACGAGCAGTACTTC
- | 11 | - | TRBJ2-1 | TRBV12-3/TRBV12-4 | CASSSYNEQFF | TGTGCCAGCAGTTCATACAATGAGCAGTTCTTC
- | 14 | - | TRBJ1-3 | TRBV5-1 | CASSSDSSGNTIYF | TGCGCCAGCAGCTCAGACAGCTCTGGAAACACCATATATTTT
TRBD1 | 17 | - | TRBJ2-6 | TRBV19 | CASRAPTGESGANVLTF | TGTGCCAGTAGGGCGCCAACAGGGGAGTCCGGGGCCAACGTCCTGACTTTC
TRBD1 | 15 | few | TRBJ2-2 | TRBV2 | CASSPGQGTTGELFF | TGTGCCAGCAGCCCGGGACAGGGGACCACCGGGGAGCTGTTTTTT
- | 15 | - | TRBJ2-3 | TRBV6-6 | CASSSNRASTDTQYF | TGTGCCAGCAGTTCCAACAGGGCTAGCACAGATACGCAGTATTTT
TRBD1 | 14 | few | TRBJ2-2 | TRBV4-3 | CASSQRGPAGELFF | TGCGCCAGCAGCCAGAGGGGGCCAGCCGGGGAGCTGTTTTTT
TRBD1 | 14 | - | TRBJ2-3 | TRBV29-1 | CSVGLGQVGDTQYF | TGCAGCGTTGGGTTGGGACAGGTGGGAGATACGCAGTATTTT
- | 15 | once | TRBJ1-2 | TRBV10-2 | CASSESAGAGDGYTF | TGCGCCAGCAGTGAGTCGGCAGGGGCCGGAGACGGCTACACCTTC
TRBD2 | 15 | - | TRBJ2-3 | TRBV19 | CASTPYSGSTDTQYF | TGTGCCAGTACCCCATATAGCGGGAGTACTGATACGCAGTATTTT
- | 15 | - | TRBJ2-3 | TRBV24-1 | CATSDSGQPGDTQYF | TGTGCCACCAGTGATTCCGGACAGCCAGGGGATACGCAGTATTTT
- | 14 | - | TRBJ1-2 | TRBV18 | CASSPLDSVYGYTF | TGTGCCAGCTCACCATTGGACAGCGTCTATGGCTACACCTTC
TRBD1 | 14 | - | TRBJ2-3 | TRBV29-1 | CSADRGSATDTQYF | TGCAGCGCGGACAGGGGATCAGCCACAGATACGCAGTATTTT
- | 15 | - | TRBJ1-4 | TRBV19 | CASSIGGTSNEKLFF | TGTGCCAGTAGTATCGGGGGGACCTCGAATGAAAAACTGTTTTTT
TRBD1 | 14 | - | TRBJ1-2 | TRBV5-1 | CASRPGGKDYGYTF | TGCGCCAGCAGGCCAGGGGGCAAGGACTATGGCTACACCTTC
- | 11 | few | TRBJ2-7 | TRBV29-1 | CSVSSPGEQYF | TGCAGCGTTAGTTCTCCCGGCGAGCAGTACTTC
- | 14 | - | TRBJ1-4 | TRBV5-1 | CASSLTANNEKLFF | TGCGCCAGCAGCTTAACAGCCAATAATGAAAAACTGTTTTTT
TRBD2 | 14 | - | TRBJ2-1 | TRBV2 | CASRDSGTGGRQFF | TGTGCCAGCAGGGATAGCGGGACGGGCGGAAGGCAGTTCTTC
TRBD2 | 18 | - | TRBJ2-2 | TRBV13 | CASSPMSSGSANTGELFF | TGTGCCAGCAGCCCAATGTCGAGCGGGAGTGCGAACACCGGGGAGCTGTTTTTT
- | 18 | few | TRBJ2-1 | TRBV19 | CASRAERVPSLSYNEQFF | TGTGCCAGTAGGGCGGAGAGGGTCCCCTCGTTGTCCTACAATGAGCAGTTCTTC
TRBD1 | 12 | - | TRBJ1-5 | TRBV28 | CASSIQGQPQHF | TGTGCCAGCAGTATACAGGGGCAGCCCCAGCATTTT
TRBD1 | 14 | - | TRBJ1-2 | TRBV28 | CASSRTGGNYGYTF | TGTGCCAGCAGCCGGACAGGGGGGAACTATGGCTACACCTTC
TRBD1 | 12 | - | TRBJ2-5 | TRBV28 | CASSYRGETQYF | TGTGCCAGCAGTTACAGGGGAGAGACCCAGTACTTC
- | 11 | once | TRBJ1-2 | TRBV20-1 | CSASTGGGYTF | TGCAGTGCTAGTACCGGAGGGGGCTACACCTTC
- | 15 | - | TRBJ1-6 | TRBV28 | CASSSTGSRISPLHF | TGTGCCAGCAGTTCCACCGGGTCTCGGATTTCACCCCTCCACTTT
TRBD2 | 15 | - | TRBJ2-1 | TRBV6-5 | CASSYTSGAYSEQFF | TGTGCCAGCAGTTATACTAGCGGGGCGTACAGTGAGCAGTTCTTC